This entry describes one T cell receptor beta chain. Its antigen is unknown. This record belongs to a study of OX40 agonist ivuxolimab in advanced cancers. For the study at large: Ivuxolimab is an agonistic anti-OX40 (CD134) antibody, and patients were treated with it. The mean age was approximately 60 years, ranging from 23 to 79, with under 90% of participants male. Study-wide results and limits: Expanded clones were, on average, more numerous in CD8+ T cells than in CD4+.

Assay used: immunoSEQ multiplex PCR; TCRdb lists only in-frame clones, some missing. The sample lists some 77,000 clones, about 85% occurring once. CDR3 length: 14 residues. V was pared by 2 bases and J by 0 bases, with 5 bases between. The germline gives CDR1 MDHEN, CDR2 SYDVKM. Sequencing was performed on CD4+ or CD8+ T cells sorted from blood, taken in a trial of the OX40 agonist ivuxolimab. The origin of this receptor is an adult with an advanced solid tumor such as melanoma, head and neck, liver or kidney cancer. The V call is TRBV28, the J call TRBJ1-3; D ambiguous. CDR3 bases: TGTGCCAGCAGTTTAAGCAGCTCTGGAAACACCATATATTTT. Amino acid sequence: CASSLSSSGNTIYF.